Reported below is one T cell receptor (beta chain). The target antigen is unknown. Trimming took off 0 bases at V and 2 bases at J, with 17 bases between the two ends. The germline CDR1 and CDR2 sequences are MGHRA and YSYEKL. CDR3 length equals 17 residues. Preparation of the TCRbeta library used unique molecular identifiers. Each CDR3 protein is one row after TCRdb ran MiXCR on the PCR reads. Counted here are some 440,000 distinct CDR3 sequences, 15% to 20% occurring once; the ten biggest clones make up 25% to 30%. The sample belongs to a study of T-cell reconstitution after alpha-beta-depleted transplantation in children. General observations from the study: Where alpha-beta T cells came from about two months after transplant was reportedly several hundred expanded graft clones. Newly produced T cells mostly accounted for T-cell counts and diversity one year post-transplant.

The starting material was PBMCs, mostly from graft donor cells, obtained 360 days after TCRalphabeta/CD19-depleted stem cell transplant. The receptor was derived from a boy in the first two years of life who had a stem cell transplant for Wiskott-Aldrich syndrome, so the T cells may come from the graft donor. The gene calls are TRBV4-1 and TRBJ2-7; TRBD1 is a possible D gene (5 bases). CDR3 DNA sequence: TGCGCCAGCAGCCAAGATTTATGGCGACAGTTACCCTACGAGCAGTACTTC. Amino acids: CASSQDLWRQLPYEQYF.